The 30 T cell receptor beta chains below were found in one sample sequenced in a study of regulatory T cells in long-lasting Graves disease. Regarding time point: persistent/refractory GD, antithyroid drugs over 5 years with positive TRAb. The TCR library was made from RNA that had been extracted from PBMCs in TRIzol. Libraries of TCR beta came from iRepertoire HTBI primers plus Arm-PCR of CDR3 regions. A single record per CDR3 protein comes from TCRdb applying MiXCR to the multiplex PCR reads. The table has 360,000 or so distinct CDR3 sequences, roughly 25% seen once. This sample comprised peripheral blood mononuclear cells (PBMCs), obtained when the disease was refractory, from a patient treated with antithyroid drugs. The receptors originated from a woman between 35 and 50 years old with Graves disease.

The sample holds a few counts of this clonotype. J is TRBJ1-1 and V is TRBV7-9; 9 bases align to TRBD1. Germline CDR1 SEHNR, CDR2 FQNEAQ (reference sequence). Germline trimming cut 2 bases from V and 12 bases from J; bases unmatched to any gene: 10. This CDR3 is built from 14 residues. CDR3 bases: TGTGCCAGCAGCTTACGTGGGGACAGGGAGATGCCTTTCTTT. Translating it yields CASSLRGDREMPFF.

In regard to this clonotype: A clone one base away is much larger, so this may be a read error. The chain has TRBV7-8 and TRBJ2-7; the D is unclear. The CDR3 runs 16 residues. V lost 5 bases and J 1 base, leaving 18 bases between the germline ends. The germline V gene has CDR1 SGHVS and CDR2 FQNEAQ. CDR3 in amino acids: CASSPLSLNPSYEQYF. The DNA for the CDR3 is TGTGCCAGCAGCCCCCTCTCGCTGAATCCATCCTACGAGCAGTACTTC.

This clonotype was seen a few times. The genes are TRBV6-5 and TRBJ2-7; TRBD2 matches 8 bases. J was trimmed by 0 bases and V by 0 bases; bases with no gene match: 13. Germline V gives CDR1 MNHEY, CDR2 SVGAGI. This CDR3 region has 19 residues. This chain's CDR3 is CASSYSIWGVGTSSYEQYF. CDR3 coding DNA: TGTGCCAGCAGTTACTCAATATGGGGAGTCGGGACTAGCTCCTACGAGCAGTACTTC.

This clonotype has ten or more counts. The chain employs TRBV6-1 and TRBJ2-5; the D gene is possibly TRBD1 (6 bases). The CDR3 covers 16 residues. V was pared by 2 bases and J by 0 bases, with 13 bases between. Germline values: CDR1 MNHNS, CDR2 SASEGT. The CDR3 DNA is TGTGCCAGCAGTGAAATCCAGGGGACATACCAAGAGACCCAGTACTTC. Amino acid sequence: CASSEIQGTYQETQYF.

The rearrangement uses TRBV4-1 and TRBJ2-7; TRBD1 matches at 8 bases. The germline V gene encodes CDR1 MGHRA and CDR2 YSYEKL. V shed 4 bases and J 7 bases; nucleotides not matched to a gene: 6. This CDR3 contains 13 residues. CDR3 nucleotide sequence: TGCGCCAGCAGCCTCCAGGGGGCGAAGGAGCAGTACTTC. Its protein product is CASSLQGAKEQYF.

This sequence joins TRBV10-3 and TRBJ2-4; tentatively, D is TRBD2 (6 bases). The CDR3 is 12 residues long. CDR1 is ENHRY and CDR2 is SYGVKD in the germline V gene. The ends were cut back, 8 bases at V and 9 bases at J, with 14 bases in the middle. CDR3 nucleotides: TGTGCCATCGGGGAGGTACTTTCCATTCAGTACTTC. This codes for CAIGEVLSIQYF.

The V gene is TRBV27, the J gene TRBJ2-7; 7 positions agree with TRBD2. Germline V gives CDR1 MNHEY, CDR2 SMNVEV (reference sequence). V was clipped by 1 base and J by 2 bases; unmatched bases: 5. The CDR3 length is 15 residues. The DNA of the CDR3 is TGTGCCAGCAGTTTATGGGCTAGCGGACCCTACGAGCAGTACTTC. Translation: CASSLWASGPYEQYF.

Only a few counts were recorded for this clonotype. CDR3 nucleotides: TGTGCCAGCAGCGCAGCCTGGACAGAGAATTCACCCCTCCACTTT. This encodes CASSAAWTENSPLHF. The chain uses TRBV9 and TRBJ1-6, with D possibly matching TRBD1 (6 bases). CDR1 SGDLS and CDR2 YYNGEE come from the germline V gene. V lost 3 bases and J lost 7, with 14 bases in between. The CDR3 is 15 residues long.

V and J are TRBV7-8 and TRBJ1-2, with a tentative D call TRBD1 (6 bases). Germline-derived CDR1 and CDR2 are SGHVS and FQNEAQ. Trimming left V 5 bases short and J 6 bases short, with 22 bases between. CDR3 length equals 16 residues. CDR3 in amino acids: CASSPFVRGGSDGYTF. CDR3 DNA sequence: TGTGCCAGCAGCCCCTTTGTGAGAGGGGGGTCTGATGGCTACACCTTC.

This clonotype was seen at least ten times. This rearrangement joins TRBV27 to TRBJ2-1; the D is unclear. V was cut by 7 bases and J by 0 bases, with 13 bases left in between. The CDR3 has 15 residues. Germline V gene sequence: CDR1 MNHEY, CDR2 SMNVEV (reference sequence). Here the CDR3 reads CASNQRLSSYNEQFF. The CDR3 DNA sequence: TGTGCCAGCAACCAGAGGCTTAGCTCCTACAATGAGCAGTTCTTC.

This clonotype was detected ten times or more. The CDR3 DNA reads TGTGCCTGGTCGGGACTAGAGGAGCAGTACTTC. Amino acid sequence: CAWSGLEEQYF. The chain combines TRBV30 with TRBJ2-7, with 8 bases that match TRBD2. The CDR3 loop spans 11 amino acids. Germline trimming cut 5 bases from V and 7 bases from J; bases unmatched to any gene: 4. The V gene's germline CDR1 is GTSNPN and CDR2 SVGIG (reference sequence).

The rearrangement links TRBV9 to TRBJ1-2, with 7 bases fitting TRBD1. J lost 5 bases, V lost 0 bases, and 4 bases had no gene match. Germline lookup yields CDR1 SGDLS and CDR2 YYNGEE. The CDR3 runs 14 residues. This CDR3 is CASSVGAGGYGYTF. CDR3 bases: TGTGCCAGCAGCGTAGGAGCAGGGGGATATGGCTACACCTTC.

Only one count was recorded for this clonotype. The genes are TRBV20-1 and TRBJ2-3, with 9 bases fitting TRBD2. This CDR3 has 18 residues. V lost 4 bases, J lost 0 bases, and 14 bases stayed unmatched. Germline loops: CDR1 DFQATT, CDR2 SNEGSKA (reference sequence). The CDR3 DNA reads TGCAGTGCTACGAATTACCTAGCGGGACTTTCTAGCACAGATACGCAGTATTTT. Amino acids: CSATNYLAGLSSTDTQYF.

This clonotype has a count of ten or more. The V and J genes are TRBV27 and TRBJ1-2; D perhaps matches TRBD1 (5 bases). Trimming took 7 bases from V and 9 from J, leaving 21 bases between them. The CDR3 sequence is 14 residues long. Germline assignment: CDR1 MNHEY and CDR2 SMNVEV (reference sequence). Written as DNA, the CDR3 is TGTGCCAGCAAAAGCGGGACCAACCCGGAGCGCTACACCTTC. Amino acid sequence: CASKSGTNPERYTF.

Ten or more counts support this clonotype. The chain joins TRBV28 to TRBJ2-5, with a weak D call TRBD1 (5 bases). Germline CDR1 reads MDHEN; CDR2 reads SYDVKM. V was trimmed by 6 bases and J by 0 bases, leaving 14 bases between them. The CDR3 covers 15 residues. The CDR3 DNA is TGTGCCAGCAGATACGACAGAGATCACCAAGAGACCCAGTACTTC. Translation gives CASRYDRDHQETQYF.

The gene calls are TRBV7-9 and TRBJ2-2; weak D call: TRBD2 (5 bases). Germline V gene lookup returns CDR1 SEHNR and CDR2 FQNEAQ (reference sequence). Trimming took off 5 bases at V and 2 bases at J, with 12 bases between the two ends. CDR3 size: 15 residues. CDR3 protein: CASSPRTLNTGELFF. In DNA, the CDR3 is TGTGCCAGCAGCCCCCGGACTCTTAACACCGGGGAGCTGTTTTTT. The full variable domain, rest sourced from reference TRBV7-9 and TRBJ2-2, is DTGVSQNPRHKITKRGQNVTFRCDPISEHNRLYWYRQTLGQGPEFLTYFQNEAQLEKSRLLSDRFSAERPKGSFSTLEIQRTEQGDSAMYLCASSPRTLNTGELFFGEGSRLTVL.

This clonotype has ten or more counts. This chain links TRBV12-3 or TRBV12-4 with TRBJ1-1, with D perhaps matching TRBD1 (5 bases). V was trimmed by 3 bases and J by 5 bases, leaving 10 bases between them. This CDR3 comprises 13 residues. The CDR3 DNA follows: TGTGCCAGCAGTTTCGGGGGTAGGACTGAAGCTTTCTTT. It is translated as CASSFGGRTEAFF.

This clonotype came up a few times. An end of the junction differs from the germline gene, which may be a read error. The chain uses TRBV2 and TRBJ2-1, with D perhaps matching TRBD2 (5 bases). Germline-derived CDR1 and CDR2 are SNHLY and FYNNEI. The CDR3 runs to 16 residues. CDR3 coding DNA: TGTGCCAGCAGCCAAATTATACCTAGCTCCTACAGTGAGCAGTTCTTC. Encoded protein: CASSQIIPSSYSEQFF.

J is TRBJ2-7 and V is TRBV5-1; 11 bases agree with TRBD2. V was clipped by 7 bases and J by 7 bases; unmatched bases: 16. Germline V gene lookup returns CDR1 SGHRS and CDR2 YFSETQ. The CDR3 consists of 16 residues. The CDR3, as DNA: TGCGCCAGCGCCAATCCTACTAGCGGGAGATCGAGTGAGCAGTACTTC. Its protein product is CASANPTSGRSSEQYF.

The chain joins TRBV28 to TRBJ2-2; 11 bases map to TRBD1. Germline V gene data show CDR1 as MDHEN and CDR2 as SYDVKM. V dropped 8 bases and J dropped 5; count of bases not matched to a gene: 10. The CDR3 spans 16 residues. CDR3 nucleotides: TGTGCCAGCGACCTTGGGACAGGGGGTATTACCGGGGAGCTGTTTTTT. Translation gives CASDLGTGGITGELFF.

The rearrangement links TRBV7-9 to TRBJ2-5; weak D call: TRBD2 (7 bases). Germline values: CDR1 SEHNR, CDR2 FQNEAQ (reference sequence). The V gene lost 7 bases and the J gene lost 0 bases, with 21 bases spanning the gap. The CDR3 is 17 residues long. The CDR3 spells CASTPVGGAGYQETQYF. CDR3 DNA sequence: TGTGCCAGCACCCCCGTTGGGGGGGCTGGGTACCAAGAGACCCAGTACTTC. The full variable domain, in which reference TRBV7-9 and TRBJ2-5 provide the parts outside the CDR3, is DTGVSQNPRHKITKRGQNVTFRCDPISEHNRLYWYRQTLGQGPEFLTYFQNEAQLEKSRLLSDRFSAERPKGSFSTLEIQRTEQGDSAMYLCASTPVGGAGYQETQYFGPGTRLLVL.

The rearrangement uses TRBV19 and TRBJ1-5; 7 positions agree with TRBD1. The ends lost 6 bases at V and 5 bases at J; junction bases unmatched: 16. From germline, CDR1 is LNHDA and CDR2 SQIVND (reference sequence). The length of the CDR3 is 17 residues. CDR3 sequence: CASRSHPDRAPYQPQHF. CDR3 nucleotide sequence: TGTGCCAGTAGATCCCACCCCGACAGGGCCCCTTATCAGCCCCAGCATTTT.

This clonotype was detected many times. The chain couples TRBV28 to TRBJ2-7; D possibly uses TRBD1 or TRBD2 (5 bases each). Looked up from germline, CDR1 is MDHEN and CDR2 is SYDVKM. Trimming took off 3 bases at V and 5 bases at J, with 11 bases between the two ends. The CDR3 loop spans 13 amino acids. CDR3 coding DNA: TGTGCCAGCAGTTTGAGCCGGGGCCACGAGCAGTACTTC. Protein sequence: CASSLSRGHEQYF.

This clonotype was seen a few times. The chain recombines TRBV7-9 with TRBJ1-3; D may be TRBD1 (6 bases). V lost 2 bases, J lost 0 bases, and 20 bases lay in between. This CDR3 is 19 amino acids long. Germline V gene lookup returns CDR1 SEHNR and CDR2 FQNEAQ (reference sequence). CDR3 bases: TGTGCCAGCAGCTTAAAAGGGGGACACAGACTTTACTCTGGAAACACCATATATTTT. As protein: CASSLKGGHRLYSGNTIYF.

This clonotype has only a few counts. The chain has TRBV7-9 and TRBJ1-3; the D is unclear. CDR1 is SEHNR and CDR2 is FQNEAQ in the germline V gene (reference sequence). The CDR3 length is 15 residues. Trimming took off 1 base at V and 0 bases at J, with 7 bases between the two ends. DNA for the CDR3: TGTGCCAGCAGCTTAGGGACGGTCTCTGGAAACACCATATATTTT. As protein: CASSLGTVSGNTIYF.

This clonotype has a handful of counts. The DNA for the CDR3 is TGTGCCAGCAGCCGCACAGGGAGCGAGCAGTACTTC. This gives the protein CASSRTGSEQYF. The chain has TRBV7-9 and TRBJ2-7, with D tentatively TRBD1 (6 bases). The CDR3 runs 12 residues. From germline, CDR1 is SEHNR and CDR2 FQNEAQ (reference sequence). Deletions cut 5 bases from V and 6 bases from J, with 11 bases between.

This clonotype showed up many times. This chain connects TRBV27 to TRBJ1-1; perhaps TRBD1 as D (6 bases). The V gene lost 4 bases and the J gene lost 4 bases, with 13 bases spanning the gap. Germline V CDR1 and CDR2: MNHEY, SMNVEV (reference sequence). The CDR3 consists of 14 residues. The CDR3 is CASSYREYSTEAFF. Here the CDR3 DNA reads TGTGCCAGCAGTTACAGGGAGTATAGCACTGAAGCTTTCTTT.

This clonotype has only a few counts. The chain carries TRBV20-1 and TRBJ1-2, with no clear D. CDR3 size: 13 residues. V was trimmed by 5 bases and J by 0 bases, leaving 10 bases between them. Germline V gives CDR1 DFQATT, CDR2 SNEGSKA (reference sequence). CDR3 sequence (DNA): TGCAGTGCTCCGAGAACTCCTAACTATGGCTACACCTTC. This encodes CSAPRTPNYGYTF.

This clonotype showed up many times. The chain carries TRBV28 and TRBJ1-2, with TRBD1 matching over 7 bases. Per the germline V gene, CDR1 is MDHEN and CDR2 is SYDVKM. The CDR3 is 21 amino acids. V gave up 5 bases and J gave up 5 bases; unmatched junction bases: 29. The CDR3 region has the DNA TGTGCCAGCAGTACTCATGATCAAGCAAAAATGACAGGGAGTTTAAGATATGGCTACACCTTC. This encodes CASSTHDQAKMTGSLRYGYTF.

To note about this clonotype: Only one base separates this from a far larger clonotype, so it likely reflects a read error. The V and J genes are TRBV6-2 or TRBV6-3 and TRBJ1-1, with TRBD1 identical over 7 bases. Germline V gene sequence: CDR1 MNHEY, CDR2 SVGEGT. This CDR3 region has 15 residues. V dropped 5 bases and J dropped 3; count of bases not matched to a gene: 9. DNA for the CDR3: TGTGCCAGCAGTGGGGACAGAGTCATGGACACTGAAGCTTTCTTT. Translating gives CASSGDRVMDTEAFF.